This entry is about one T cell receptor (beta chain). These data originate in a study of blood T cell repertoires in COVID-19. Background on the study: The United States, Italy and Spain were the sources of the acute and convalescent COVID-19 samples.

This CDR3 comprises 14 residues. Germline CDR1 LGHNA, CDR2 YSLEER. The germline V and J ends were trimmed by 2 bases and 10 bases, with 17 bases remaining between them. Methods used by the authors: Using reference gene primer amplification, nucleated cell counts were estimated. Produced via immunoSEQ multiplex PCR; TCRdb's table is partial and in-frame only. V and J calls and clone size are as listed in that table; D and trimming were resolved from the DNA. The table has roughly 310,000 clones, roughly 90% seen once; the top ten hold around 2.6%. Each recovered donor of Cohort 3 presented with two negative PCRs, clearance, or symptom resolution.

Sample: PBMCs or T cells enriched from blood (not recorded which). This sequence originates from a man aged 55 to 70 who had recovered from COVID-19. V is TRBV4-3 and J is TRBJ1-1; possibly TRBD1 for D (5 bases). CDR3 coding DNA: TGCGCCAGCAGCCAATCCCCTCCCCAGGGTAGAGCTTTCTTT. Translation gives CASSQSPPQGRAFF.